The 15 T cell receptor beta chains listed next were all sequenced from one sample in a study of Ad26.COV2.S vaccination and SARS-CoV-2 variants. Some clones are missing from TCRdb's copy, which holds only in-frame ones; the method was immunoSEQ multiplex PCR. This table holds approximately 410,000 clones, around nine tenths found once. The treatment denotes: roughly 18 received Ad26.COV2.S at low or high dose, single or two shots; 5 received placebo; per-sample allocation not given. Specimens were obtained on day 63 following the first vaccine or placebo injection. The material was peripheral blood, obtained in a trial of Ad26.COV2.S vaccine versus placebo. The source is a person aged 18-60 years who received the Ad26.COV2.S COVID-19 vaccine or a placebo.

The chain employs TRBV7-2 and TRBJ2-2; 10 positions agree with TRBD1. J lost 4 bases, V lost 5 bases, and 10 bases had no gene match. Germline V lookup: CDR1 SGHTA, CDR2 FQGNSA. CDR3 length: 17 amino acids. As DNA, the CDR3 is TGTGCCAGCAGCCCACGGGACAGGGGTATTATCACCGGGGAGCTGTTTTTT. Translation: CASSPRDRGIITGELFF.

The CDR3 loop is CASSLGGVSTDTQYF. The DNA for the CDR3 is TGTGCCAGCAGCCTGGGGGGGGTTAGCACAGATACGCAGTATTTT. The chain couples TRBV5-4 to TRBJ2-3, with 7 bases aligning to TRBD2. The CDR3 contains 15 residues. The germline V gene has CDR1 SGHNT and CDR2 YYREEE (reference sequence). J gave up 0 bases and V 4 bases, and 5 bases lay outside the gene matches.

The rearrangement links TRBV18 to TRBJ2-3, with 7 bases matching TRBD2. The J segment lost 0 bases and the V segment lost 3 bases, leaving 6 bases of the junction unmatched. Germline CDR1 is KGHSH and CDR2 is LQKENI. There are 16 residues in the CDR3. The CDR3, as DNA: TGTGCCAGCTCACCGTTGGGGGGGGATAGCACAGATACGCAGTATTTT. It is translated as CASSPLGGDSTDTQYF. Combining the CDR3 with reference TRBV18 and TRBJ2-3 gives the whole variable domain NAGVMQNPRHLVRRRGQEARLRCSPMKGHSHVYWYRQLPEEGLKFMVYLQKENIIDESGMPKERFSAEFPKEGPSILRIQQVVRGDSAAYFCASSPLGGDSTDTQYFGPGTRLTVL.

This clone was observed a single time. The chain couples TRBV7-3 to TRBJ2-1; a weak D match, TRBD1 (6 bases). The germline V gene encodes CDR1 SGHTA and CDR2 FQGTGA. This CDR3 contains 14 residues. Trimming removed 2 bases from V and 9 bases from J, with 14 bases in between. Written as DNA, the CDR3 is TGTGCCAGCAGCTTATGGGGGCGTGTAGGTGAGCAGTTCTTC. Protein: CASSLWGRVGEQFF.

With respect to this clone: The sample holds other DNA sequences that translate to the same CDR3. The V gene is TRBV19, the J gene TRBJ2-7; 7 nucleotides agree with TRBD1. CDR3 length equals 13 residues. The J segment lost 1 base and the V segment lost 4 bases, leaving 1 base of the junction unmatched. Germline CDR1 is LNHDA and CDR2 is SQIVND (reference sequence). CDR3 nucleotide sequence: TGTGCCAGTAGTACGACAGGGTCCTACGAGCAGTACTTC. Protein product: CASSTTGSYEQYF. Together with reference TRBV19 and TRBJ2-7, the CDR3 gives the full variable domain: DGGITQSPKYLFRKEGQNVTLSCEQNLNHDAMYWYRQDPGQGLRLIYYSQIVNDFQKGDIAEGYSVSREKKESFPLTVTSAQKNPTAFYLCASSTTGSYEQYFGPGTRLTVT.

The chain combines TRBV15 with TRBJ1-2; D is unclear. Germline V gene sequence: CDR1 LNHNV, CDR2 YYDKDF (reference sequence). Trimming shortened V by 5 bases and J by 2 bases, and 15 bases separated the two germline ends. The CDR3 is 15 residues long. The DNA for the CDR3 is TGTGCCACCAGCGGGAATCTGGACGGAAACTATGGCTACACCTTC. This sequence encodes CATSGNLDGNYGYTF.

The rearrangement links TRBV4-1 to TRBJ2-7; 10 nucleotides line up with TRBD1. Germline CDR1 is MGHRA and CDR2 is YSYEKL. V gave up 2 bases and J gave up 2 bases; unmatched junction bases: 6. The CDR3 totals 16 residues. This CDR3 is CASSQPDRGPPYEQYF. CDR3 DNA sequence: TGCGCCAGCAGCCAACCTGACAGGGGGCCCCCCTACGAGCAGTACTTC.

The chain employs TRBV5-1 and TRBJ1-2; 8 nucleotides line up with TRBD1. CDR1 is SGHRS and CDR2 is YFSETQ in the germline V gene. Trimming at V came to 2 bases and at J to 8 bases, leaving 5 bases not matched to a gene. This CDR3 is 13 amino acids long. CDR3 sequence: CASSFAGGDGYTF. DNA of the CDR3: TGCGCCAGCAGCTTTGCAGGGGGCGACGGCTACACCTTC.

This clone was recorded a few times. This rearrangement joins TRBV5-1 to TRBJ2-1, with 8 bases that match TRBD2. The length of the CDR3 is 13 residues. V trimming: 1 base; J trimming: 13 bases; junction bases outside the gene matches: 7. Germline V gene data show CDR1 as SGHRS and CDR2 as YFSETQ. The CDR3 region is CASSLSDSGDQFF. CDR3 coding DNA: TGCGCCAGCAGCTTGAGTGATAGCGGGGACCAGTTCTTC. The full variable domain, rest sourced from reference TRBV5-1 and TRBJ2-1, is KAGVTQTPRYLIKTRGQQVTLSCSPISGHRSVSWYQQTPGQGLQFLFEYFSETQRNKGNFPGRFSGRQFSNSRSEMNVSTLELGDSALYLCASSLSDSGDQFFGPGTRLTVL.

The V call is TRBV18, the J call TRBJ2-1, with D perhaps TRBD1 (5 bases). The germline V and J ends were trimmed by 3 bases and 5 bases, with 23 bases remaining between them. This CDR3 is 18 amino acids long. Germline lookup yields CDR1 KGHSH and CDR2 LQKENI. CDR3 sequence (DNA): TGTGCCAGCTCACCTAGGGGTGGCGCCGTCGAGGTAAACAATGAGCAGTTCTTC. This encodes CASSPRGGAVEVNNEQFF. The whole variable domain, filled in from reference TRBV18 and TRBJ2-1, reads NAGVMQNPRHLVRRRGQEARLRCSPMKGHSHVYWYRQLPEEGLKFMVYLQKENIIDESGMPKERFSAEFPKEGPSILRIQQVVRGDSAAYFCASSPRGGAVEVNNEQFFGPGTRLTVL.

The chain carries TRBV19 and TRBJ1-1, with a possible D match to TRBD1 (6 bases). V was pared by 5 bases and J by 2 bases, with 15 bases between. This CDR3 is 15 amino acids long. CDR1 LNHDA and CDR2 SQIVND come from the germline V gene (reference sequence). The CDR3 protein is CASSPGTTRNTEAFF. In DNA, the CDR3 is TGTGCCAGTAGTCCCGGGACAACGAGAAACACTGAAGCTTTCTTT.

The J gene is TRBJ1-2, the V gene TRBV5-6; 12 nucleotides match TRBD1. The CDR3 sequence is 16 residues long. The ends lost 4 bases at V and 3 bases at J; junction bases unmatched: 7. The V gene's germline CDR1 is SGHDT and CDR2 YYEEEE. Here the CDR3 reads CASSTRDRGRDYGYTF. CDR3 coding DNA: TGTGCCAGCAGCACCCGGGACAGGGGGCGCGACTATGGCTACACCTTC.

This rearrangement joins TRBV3-1 (or the pseudogene TRBV3-2) to TRBJ1-6, with 7 bases lining up with TRBD1. V shed 1 base and J 7 bases; nucleotides not matched to a gene: 7. Germline V CDR1 and CDR2: LGHDT, YNNKEL (reference sequence). The CDR3 runs to 16 residues. The CDR3 loop reads CASSQGQGVSNSPLHF. The CDR3 bases are TGTGCCAGCAGCCAAGGGCAGGGGGTCAGCAATTCACCCCTCCACTTT.

The rearrangement links TRBV7-8 to TRBJ1-1; possibly TRBD1 for D (5 bases). V shed 5 bases and J shed 5 bases, with 18 bases lying between them. The CDR3 spans 15 residues. Germline V gene data show CDR1 as SGHVS and CDR2 as FQNEAQ. The CDR3 region is CASSPGHRERTEAFF. The CDR3 DNA reads TGTGCCAGCAGCCCTGGACACCGGGAAAGAACTGAAGCTTTCTTT. Supplemented by reference TRBV7-8 and TRBJ1-1, the full variable domain reads GAGVSQSPRYKVAKRGQDVALRCDPISGHVSLFWYQQALGQGPEFLTYFQNEAQLDKSGLPSDRFFAERPEGSVSTLKIQRTQQEDSAVYLCASSPGHRERTEAFFGQGTRLTVV.

This clone turned up a few times. The rearrangement uses TRBV5-6 and TRBJ1-5, with D perhaps matching TRBD1 (5 bases). CDR3 length: 17 residues. CDR1 is SGHDT and CDR2 is YYEEEE in the germline V gene. The V and J ends lost 4 bases and 4 bases respectively, with 21 bases between them. CDR3 nucleotides: TGTGCCAGCAGCCCGATCTCCGGGACGGGGATTAATCAGCCCCAGCATTTT. Translation gives CASSPISGTGINQPQHF.